This TCR beta chain originates from a study of early T cells in non-severe SARS-CoV-2 infection. For the study at large: Investigators sequenced bulk RNA drawn from unsorted whole blood, and chains remained unpaired.

With respect to this clonotype: Its antigen remains unknown.

This CDR3 spans 15 amino acids. Losses at the gene ends were 0 bases for V and 0 bases for J; bases not matched to a gene: 0. Germline CDR1 MNHNS, CDR2 SASEGT. Study observations and caveats: Database matching using VDJdb favored anti-spike CD8 responses, with private and CD4 specificities left missing.

Individual cDNA molecules were tagged with unique molecular identifiers, the study reported. TCRdb called the 5' RACE reads again in MiXCR, with one record for every CDR3 protein. The data hold 70,000 or so distinct CDR3 sequences, with about a tenth observed a single time. The material sequenced was whole blood. J is TRBJ2-7 and V is TRBV6-1; 9 bases agree with TRBD2. The TCR comes from an adult who was a healthcare worker with PCR-confirmed SARS-CoV-2 infection or an uninfected control (not recorded which). As DNA, the CDR3 is TGTGCCAGCAGTGAAGCTAGCGGGAGCTCCTACGAGCAGTACTTC. This translates into CASSEASGSSYEQYF.